The 4 T cell receptor beta chains presented below share a single source sample, sequenced in a study of identical twins. MiXCR, applied by TCRdb to the 5' RACE reads, yields one record per CDR3 protein. The sample lists about 260,000 distinct CDR3 sequences, roughly 7% occurring once. These data were also reused for a study on yellow fever vaccine responses in identical twins.

Sequencing was performed on memory (CD45RO+) T cells sorted from blood. The receptors originated from a woman aged 18 to 35 in good health.

This clonotype has just a few counts. V gene TRBV14 combines with J gene TRBJ2-3; the D gene could be TRBD1 or TRBD2 (5 bases each). V lost 0 bases to trimming and J lost 2 bases, with 15 bases between them. CDR1 and CDR2 from the germline V gene are SGHDN and FVKESK. The CDR3 spans 17 residues. CDR3 sequence: CASSQDFGTGITDTQYF. CDR3 coding DNA: TGTGCCAGCAGCCAAGATTTTGGGACGGGGATCACAGATACGCAGTATTTT.

This clonotype was counted at least ten times. This sequence may be a read error, since a much larger clone differs from it by one base. The chain couples TRBV12-3 or TRBV12-4 to TRBJ2-3, with no clear D. The CDR3 length is 13 residues. DNA for the CDR3: TGTGTCAGCAGTTTAACAGTAGGGGATACGCAGTATTTT. Protein sequence: CVSSLTVGDTQYF.

This clonotype was found a few times. The chain employs TRBV20-1 and TRBJ2-1; maybe TRBD2 (6 bases). Germline values: CDR1 DFQATT, CDR2 SNEGSKA (reference sequence). V lost 3 bases, J lost 6 bases, and 12 bases lay in between. The CDR3 totals 13 residues. The CDR3 sequence: CSASAPAGNEQFF. CDR3 DNA sequence: TGCAGTGCTAGTGCACCAGCGGGCAATGAGCAGTTCTTC.

This clonotype was seen a handful of times. This rearrangement joins TRBV4-1 to TRBJ2-5, with TRBD1 identical over 9 bases. There are 15 residues in the CDR3. In germline, CDR1 is MGHRA, CDR2 YSYEKL. The junction had 4 bases not matched to a gene; V was cut back by 3 bases and J by 2 bases. CDR3 residues: CASSQGDRDQETQYF. CDR3 coding DNA: TGCGCCAGCAGCCAGGGGGACAGGGATCAAGAGACCCAGTACTTC.